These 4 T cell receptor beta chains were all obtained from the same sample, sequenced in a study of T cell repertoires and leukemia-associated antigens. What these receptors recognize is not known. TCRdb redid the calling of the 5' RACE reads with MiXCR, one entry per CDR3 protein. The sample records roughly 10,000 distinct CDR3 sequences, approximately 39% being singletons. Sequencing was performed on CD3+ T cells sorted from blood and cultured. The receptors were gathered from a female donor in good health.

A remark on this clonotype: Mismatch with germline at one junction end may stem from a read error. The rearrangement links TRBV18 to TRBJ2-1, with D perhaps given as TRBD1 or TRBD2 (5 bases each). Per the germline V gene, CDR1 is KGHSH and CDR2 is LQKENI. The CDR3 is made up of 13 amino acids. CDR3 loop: CANSPQGVNEQFF. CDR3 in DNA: TGTGCCAACTCACCCCAGGGAGTCAATGAGCAGTTCTTC.

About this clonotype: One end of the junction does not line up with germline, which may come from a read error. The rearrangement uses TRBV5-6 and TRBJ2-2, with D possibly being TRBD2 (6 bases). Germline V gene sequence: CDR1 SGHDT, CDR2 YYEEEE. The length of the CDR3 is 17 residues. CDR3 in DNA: TGTGCCGGCAGCCCTACAAAATGGTCTTACGTTGCCGGGGGGCTGTTTTTT. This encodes CAGSPTKWSYVAGGLFF.

The CDR3 sequence is CSVVRPNGELFF. The CDR3 DNA follows: TGCAGCGTTGTAAGGCCCAACGGGGAGCTGTTTTTT. J is TRBJ2-2 and V is TRBV29-1; D not resolved. This CDR3 has 12 amino acids. V shed 4 bases and J shed 7 bases, with 10 bases lying between them. CDR1 is SQVTM, CDR2 ANQGSEA, per germline.

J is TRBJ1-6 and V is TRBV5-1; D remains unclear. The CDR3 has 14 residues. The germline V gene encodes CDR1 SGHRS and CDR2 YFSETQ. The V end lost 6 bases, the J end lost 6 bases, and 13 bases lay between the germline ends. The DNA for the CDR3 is TGCGCCAGCACCGAAGGGCCCGGTAATTCACCCCTCCACTTT. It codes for CASTEGPGNSPLHF.